This TCR beta chain was observed in a study of blood T cell repertoires in COVID-19. At the level of the study: Sources were T cells, B-cell-depleted T cells, or PBMCs; the material itself was cDNA or gDNA.

The table came from immunoSEQ multiplex PCR; TCRdb's copy has only in-frame clones and leaves some out. Here the sample spans approximately 91,000 clones, about 80% being singletons. Germline V gene data show CDR1 as SNHLY and CDR2 as FYNNEI. This CDR3 has 14 amino acids. V lost 6 bases, J lost 0 bases, and 9 bases lay in between. This sequence joins TRBV2 and TRBJ2-4; TRBD1 might be the D (5 bases). The specimen sequenced was peripheral blood. The clonotype originates from a man in his 70s with acute or convalescent COVID-19. CDR3 in DNA: TGTGCCAGCAGGGACACGTTAGCCAAAAACATTCAGTACTTC. Protein sequence: CASRDTLAKNIQYF.